The next 4 T cell receptor beta chains were all read from a single sample in a study of T cells in localized non-small cell lung cancer. The repertoire was sequenced with immunoSEQ multiplex PCR; TCRdb's copy has only in-frame clones and lacks some. The sample yields about 1,600 clones, under 35% seen once. Sequenced material: normal lung tissue next to the tumor, taken before any cancer treatment. The source is a female donor older than 55 with stage II squamous cell lung carcinoma.

This chain uses TRBV10-2 with TRBJ1-1; no firm D call. V was shortened by 7 bases and J by 3 bases, with 12 bases between the two germline ends. Germline assignment: CDR1 WSHSY and CDR2 SAAADI. The CDR3 is 13 residues long. As DNA, the CDR3 is TGCGCCAGCACGACCGGGAGGCACACTGAAGCTTTCTTT. This sequence encodes CASTTGRHTEAFF.

This chain connects TRBV6-8 to TRBJ2-7; 10 nucleotides line up with TRBD1. Germline loops: CDR1 MNHGY, CDR2 SAAAGT. The CDR3 is 12 amino acids. The V gene end was trimmed by 6 bases and the J gene end by 5 bases; junction bases not matched to a gene: 1. As DNA, the CDR3 is TGTGCCAGCAGGACAGGGGGCCACGAGCAGTACTTC. Its protein is CASRTGGHEQYF.

This chain links TRBV19 with TRBJ2-3, with 8 bases aligning to TRBD1. Germline CDR1 reads LNHDA; CDR2 reads SQIVND (reference sequence). Trimming cost V 10 bases and J 4 bases; bases outside gene matches: 19. This CDR3 is 17 amino acids long. In DNA form, the CDR3 reads TGTGCCACCAAGGACAGGGCCGGGCCCAACATTGCAGATACGCAGTATTTT. It is translated as CATKDRAGPNIADTQYF.

This chain uses TRBV19 with TRBJ2-3, with 7 bases matching TRBD2. The length of the CDR3 is 15 residues. The V segment lost 3 bases and the J segment 5 bases; nucleotides outside the gene matches: 8. Germline CDR1 and CDR2: LNHDA and SQIVND (reference sequence). The CDR3 protein is CASSMGGARGDTQYF. The CDR3 nucleotides are TGTGCCAGTAGTATGGGAGGGGCGCGGGGAGATACGCAGTATTTT.